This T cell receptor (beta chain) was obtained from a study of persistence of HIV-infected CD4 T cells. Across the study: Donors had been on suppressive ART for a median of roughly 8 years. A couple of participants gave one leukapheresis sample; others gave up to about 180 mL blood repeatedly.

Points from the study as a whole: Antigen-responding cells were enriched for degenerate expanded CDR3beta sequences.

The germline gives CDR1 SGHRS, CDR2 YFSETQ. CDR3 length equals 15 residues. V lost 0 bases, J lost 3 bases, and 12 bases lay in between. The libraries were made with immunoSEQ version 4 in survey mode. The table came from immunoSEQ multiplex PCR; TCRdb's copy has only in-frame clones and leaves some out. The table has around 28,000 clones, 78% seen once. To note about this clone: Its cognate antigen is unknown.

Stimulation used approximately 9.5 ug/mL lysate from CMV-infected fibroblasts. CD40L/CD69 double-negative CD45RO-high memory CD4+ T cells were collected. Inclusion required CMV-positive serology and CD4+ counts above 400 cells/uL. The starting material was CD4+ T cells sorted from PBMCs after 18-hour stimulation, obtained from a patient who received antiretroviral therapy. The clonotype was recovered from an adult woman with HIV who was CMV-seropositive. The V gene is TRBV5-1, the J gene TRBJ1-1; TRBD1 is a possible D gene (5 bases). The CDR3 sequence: CASSLDQGGDTEAFF. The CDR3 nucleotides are TGCGCCAGCAGCTTGGACCAGGGAGGTGACACTGAAGCTTTCTTT.